These T cell receptor beta chains were read from a single sample in a study of control samples from healthy donors and cancer patients. Clones were read by immunoSEQ multiplex PCR, and TCRdb kept only the in-frame ones, dropping some. The sample has about 130,000 clones, roughly 94% seen once. The sample was PBMCs. Receptor source: a man between 60 and 70 years old with colorectal cancer. Each CDR3 is given with its conserved first and last residue. Fields, in order: V gene, clone size, J gene, D gene, CDR3 protein, CDR3 DNA. The D gene is left open where the match is weak. Clone size, where shown, is once, few, many, or a class for clones that have expanded.

v_call: TRBV19; clone_size: -; j_call: TRBJ1-2; d_call: -; cdr3_aa: CASNTDGLNYGYTF; cdr3_nt: TGTGCCAGTAACACGGACGGATTAAACTATGGCTACACCTTC
v_call: TRBV6-2/TRBV6-3; clone_size: -; j_call: TRBJ1-2; d_call: -; cdr3_aa: CASSRGGSNYGYTF; cdr3_nt: TGTGCCAGCAGCCGTGGTGGATCCAACTATGGCTACACCTTC
v_call: TRBV11-2; clone_size: -; j_call: TRBJ1-5; d_call: TRBD1; cdr3_aa: CASSLGGGSNQPQHF; cdr3_nt: TGTGCCAGCAGCTTAGGAGGGGGCAGCAATCAGCCCCAGCATTTT
v_call: TRBV7-2; clone_size: -; j_call: TRBJ2-2; d_call: -; cdr3_aa: CASSPDSPNTGELFF; cdr3_nt: TGTGCCAGCAGCCCGGACAGCCCGAACACCGGGGAGCTGTTTTTT
v_call: TRBV24-1; clone_size: few; j_call: TRBJ2-3; d_call: TRBD2; cdr3_aa: CATNDGTSGARGANF; cdr3_nt: TGTGCCACCAACGATGGGACTAGCGGGGCCCGTGGCGCGAATTTT
v_call: TRBV12-3/TRBV12-4; clone_size: -; j_call: TRBJ1-1; d_call: -; cdr3_aa: CASSPDTEAFF; cdr3_nt: TGTGCCAGCAGTCCCGACACTGAAGCTTTCTTT
v_call: TRBV7-2; clone_size: once; j_call: TRBJ2-7; d_call: -; cdr3_aa: CASSLEMTSYEQYF; cdr3_nt: TGTGCCAGCAGCTTAGAGATGACTTCCTACGAGCAGTACTTC
v_call: TRBV11-2; clone_size: -; j_call: TRBJ2-1; d_call: TRBD1; cdr3_aa: CASSREGASYNEQFF; cdr3_nt: TGTGCCAGCAGTCGAGAGGGGGCCTCCTACAATGAGCAGTTCTTC
v_call: TRBV6-6; clone_size: -; j_call: TRBJ2-7; d_call: TRBD2; cdr3_aa: CASKPSGSSYEQYF; cdr3_nt: TGTGCCAGCAAGCCGAGCGGGAGCTCCTACGAGCAGTACTTC
v_call: TRBV2; clone_size: -; j_call: TRBJ2-7; d_call: TRBD1; cdr3_aa: CASSAGGQGSYEQYF; cdr3_nt: TGTGCCAGCAGCGCAGGGGGACAGGGTAGTTACGAGCAGTACTTC